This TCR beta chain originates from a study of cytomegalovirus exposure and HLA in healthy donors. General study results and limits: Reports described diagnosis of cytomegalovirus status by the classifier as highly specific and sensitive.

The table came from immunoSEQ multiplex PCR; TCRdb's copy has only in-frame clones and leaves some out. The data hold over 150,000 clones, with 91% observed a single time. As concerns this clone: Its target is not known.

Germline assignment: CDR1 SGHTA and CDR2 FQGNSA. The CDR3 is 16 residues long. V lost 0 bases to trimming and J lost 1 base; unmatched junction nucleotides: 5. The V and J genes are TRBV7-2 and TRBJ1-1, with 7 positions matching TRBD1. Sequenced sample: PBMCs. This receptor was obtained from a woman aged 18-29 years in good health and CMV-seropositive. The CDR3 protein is CASSLALRTGNTEAFF. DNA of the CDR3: TGTGCCAGCAGCTTAGCGCTCCGGACAGGGAACACTGAAGCTTTCTTT.